The 9 T cell receptor beta chains below come from one sample, sequenced in a study of blood T cell repertoires in COVID-19. Repertoires were generated with immunoSEQ multiplex PCR, while TCRdb's copy carries only in-frame clones and drops some. The sample contains about 210,000 clones, 80% of which appear only once. Sequencing was done on a sample of peripheral blood. These TCRs come from a woman in her seventies with acute or convalescent COVID-19.

The CDR3 sequence is CASSYSTRTEAFF. CDR3 DNA sequence: TGTGCCAGCAGTTACTCTACGAGGACTGAAGCTTTCTTT. The chain employs TRBV6-5 and TRBJ1-1; D gene uncertain. Germline V gene data show CDR1 as MNHEY and CDR2 as SVGAGI. The CDR3 extends over 13 amino acids. The V end lost 0 bases, the J end lost 5 bases, and 7 bases lay between the germline ends.

This rearrangement joins TRBV10-3 to TRBJ1-6; 7 positions agree with TRBD1. This CDR3 contains 14 residues. V was clipped by 3 bases and J by 4 bases; unmatched bases: 0. The germline gives CDR1 ENHRY, CDR2 SYGVKD. The CDR3 reads CAISEQGYNSPLHF. The DNA for the CDR3 is TGTGCCATCAGTGAACAGGGGTATAATTCACCCCTCCACTTT.

The chain employs TRBV24-1 and TRBJ2-3, with 7 bases matching TRBD1. CDR1 is KGHDR, CDR2 SFDVKD, per germline. The CDR3 totals 14 residues. V trimming: 6 bases; J trimming: 2 bases; junction bases outside the gene matches: 4. CDR3 nucleotides: TGTGCCACCAGTTTGACAGGGCTCACAGATACGCAGTATTTT. Its translation is CATSLTGLTDTQYF.

This clone was picked up one time. This CDR3 reads CASRLPGLHEQYF. CDR3 DNA: TGTGCCAGCAGACTCCCAGGGCTTCACGAGCAGTACTTC. The chain couples TRBV12-3 or TRBV12-4 to TRBJ2-7; possible D gene TRBD1, 5 bases. This CDR3 has 13 amino acids. V lost 6 bases and J lost 5, with 14 bases in between.

V usage is TRBV7-6 and J usage is TRBJ2-4; D is uncertain. The V and J ends lost 5 bases and 0 bases respectively, with 11 bases between them. Per germline, CDR1 SGHVS and CDR2 FNYEAQ. The length of the CDR3 is 15 residues. The CDR3 coding sequence is TGTGCCAGCAGCAAAAAAACAATAGCCAAAAACATTCAGTACTTC. Its protein product is CASSKKTIAKNIQYF.

J is TRBJ2-5 and V is TRBV12-5; 7 bases line up with TRBD1. CDR1 and CDR2 from the germline V gene are LGHNT and FRNRAP. Unmatched junction bases numbered 2, after V lost 5 bases and J lost 2 bases. The CDR3 sequence is 13 residues long. CDR3 protein: CASGGTAQETQYF. DNA of the CDR3: TGTGCTAGTGGTGGGACAGCGCAAGAGACCCAGTACTTC.

In this sample, this clone turned up a few times. J is TRBJ2-3 and V is TRBV5-4, with a weak D call TRBD1 (5 bases). Germline CDR1 SGHNT, CDR2 YYREEE (reference sequence). CDR3 size: 14 residues. V was clipped by 3 bases and J by 1 base, with 9 bases between them. The DNA of the CDR3 is TGTGCCAGCAGCTCCTCCAGGGGCACAGATACGCAGTATTTT. Residues: CASSSSRGTDTQYF.

This clone occurred a few times. The CDR3 is CASSLDGQGGQPQHF. The CDR3 DNA reads TGCGCCAGCAGCTTGGATGGGCAGGGAGGTCAGCCCCAGCATTTT. V gene TRBV5-1 combines with J gene TRBJ1-5, with D possibly matching TRBD1 (5 bases). In germline, CDR1 is SGHRS, CDR2 YFSETQ. The V end lost 0 bases, the J end lost 6 bases, and 13 bases lay between the germline ends. CDR3 length: 15 residues.

This chain joins TRBV6-5 and TRBJ2-3; TRBD2 agrees at 10 bases. The germline V gene encodes CDR1 MNHEY and CDR2 SVGAGI. V dropped 11 bases and J dropped 2; count of bases not matched to a gene: 4. The CDR3 is 13 residues long. The CDR3 spells CALSGGVTDTQYF. CDR3 coding DNA: TGTGCCTTAAGCGGGGGGGTCACAGATACGCAGTATTTT.